This T cell receptor (beta chain) comes out of a study of cytomegalovirus exposure and HLA in healthy donors. The wider study: Assignment to the Caucasian-associated ancestry cluster applied to approximately 80% of the 300 to 500 genotyped donors.

Use of 60 Vbeta and 13 Jbeta primers characterized the PCR. Measured with immunoSEQ multiplex PCR; TCRdb has only the in-frame clones, and not every one. The table records over 200,000 clones, over 65% of them present only once. CDR3 length: 13 residues. V was cut by 5 bases and J by 10 bases, with 17 bases left in between. The germline V gene encodes CDR1 SGHTA and CDR2 FQGNSA. This receptor was taken from a human donor in good health. The chain is built from TRBV7-2 and TRBJ1-1; the D is unclear. Source material: PBMCs. CDR3 loop: CASSPDKNRRAFF. For the CDR3, the DNA is TGTGCCAGCAGCCCAGACAAGAACCGCCGAGCTTTCTTT.